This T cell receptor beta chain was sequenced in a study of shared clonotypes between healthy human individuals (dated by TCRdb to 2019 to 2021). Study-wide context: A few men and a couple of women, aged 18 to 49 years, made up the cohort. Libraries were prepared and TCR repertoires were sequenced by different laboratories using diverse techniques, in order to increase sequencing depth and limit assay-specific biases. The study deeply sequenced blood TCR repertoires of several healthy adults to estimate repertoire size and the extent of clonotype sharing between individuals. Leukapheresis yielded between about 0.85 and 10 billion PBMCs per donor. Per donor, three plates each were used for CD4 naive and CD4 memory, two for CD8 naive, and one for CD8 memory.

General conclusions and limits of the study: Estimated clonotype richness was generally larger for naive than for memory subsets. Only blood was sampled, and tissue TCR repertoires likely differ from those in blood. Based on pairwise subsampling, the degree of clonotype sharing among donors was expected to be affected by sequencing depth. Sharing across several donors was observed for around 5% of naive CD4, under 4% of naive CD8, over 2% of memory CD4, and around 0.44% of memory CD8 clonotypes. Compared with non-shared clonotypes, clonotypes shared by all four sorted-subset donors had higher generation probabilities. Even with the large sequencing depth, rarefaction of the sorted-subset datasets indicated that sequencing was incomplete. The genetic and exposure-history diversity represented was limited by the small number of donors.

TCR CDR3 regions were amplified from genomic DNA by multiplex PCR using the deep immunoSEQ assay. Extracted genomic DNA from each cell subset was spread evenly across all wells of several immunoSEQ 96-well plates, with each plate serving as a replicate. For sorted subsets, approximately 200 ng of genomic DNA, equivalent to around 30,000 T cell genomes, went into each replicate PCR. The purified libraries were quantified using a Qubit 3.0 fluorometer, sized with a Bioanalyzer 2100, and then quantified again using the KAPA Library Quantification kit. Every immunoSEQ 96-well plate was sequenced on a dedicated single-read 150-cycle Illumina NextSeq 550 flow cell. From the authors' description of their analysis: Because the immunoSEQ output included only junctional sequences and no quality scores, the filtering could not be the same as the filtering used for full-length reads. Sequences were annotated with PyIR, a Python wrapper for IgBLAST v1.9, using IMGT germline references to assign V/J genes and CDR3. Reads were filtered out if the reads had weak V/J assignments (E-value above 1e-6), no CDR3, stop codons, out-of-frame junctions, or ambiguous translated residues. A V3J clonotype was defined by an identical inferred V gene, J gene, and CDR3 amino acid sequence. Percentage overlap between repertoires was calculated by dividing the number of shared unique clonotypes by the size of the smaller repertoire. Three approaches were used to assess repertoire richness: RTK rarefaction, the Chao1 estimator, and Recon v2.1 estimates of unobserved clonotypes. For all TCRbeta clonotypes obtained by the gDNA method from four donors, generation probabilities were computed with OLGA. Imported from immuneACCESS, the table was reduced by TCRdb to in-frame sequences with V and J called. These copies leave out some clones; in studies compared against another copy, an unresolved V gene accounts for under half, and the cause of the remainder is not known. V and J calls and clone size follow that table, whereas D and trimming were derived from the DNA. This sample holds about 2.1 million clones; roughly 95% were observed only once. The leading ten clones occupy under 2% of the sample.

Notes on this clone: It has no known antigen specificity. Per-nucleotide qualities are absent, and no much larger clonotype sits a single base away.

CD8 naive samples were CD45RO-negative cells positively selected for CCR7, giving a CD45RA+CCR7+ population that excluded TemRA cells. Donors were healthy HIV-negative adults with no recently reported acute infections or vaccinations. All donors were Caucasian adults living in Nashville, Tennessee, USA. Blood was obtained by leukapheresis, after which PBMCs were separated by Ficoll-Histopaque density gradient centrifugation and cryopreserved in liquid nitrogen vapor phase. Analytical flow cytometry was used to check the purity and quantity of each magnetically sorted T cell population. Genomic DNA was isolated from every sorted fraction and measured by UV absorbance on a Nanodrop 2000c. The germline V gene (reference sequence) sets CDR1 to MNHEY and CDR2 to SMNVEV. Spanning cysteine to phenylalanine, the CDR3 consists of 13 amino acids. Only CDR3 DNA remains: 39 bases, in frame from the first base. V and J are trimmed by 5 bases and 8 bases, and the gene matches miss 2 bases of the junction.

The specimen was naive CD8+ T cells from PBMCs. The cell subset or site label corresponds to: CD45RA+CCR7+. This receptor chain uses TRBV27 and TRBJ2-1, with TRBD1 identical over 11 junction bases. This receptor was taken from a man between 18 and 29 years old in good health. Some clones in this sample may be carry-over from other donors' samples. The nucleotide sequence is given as TGTGCCAGCAGTGCGGACAGGGGGCATGAGCAGTTCTTC. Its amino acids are CASSADRGHEQFF.